This T cell receptor beta chain stems from a study of monozygotic twins with inflammatory bowel disease. From its re-call of the 5' RACE reads, TCRdb lists each CDR3 protein once, without DNA. The repertoire table contains about 380,000 distinct CDR3 sequences. Study conclusions and caveats: Patient-specific immunosuppressive treatments may have made repertoires more variable.

On this clonotype: Its antigen is as yet unknown.

The CDR3 totals 18 residues. CDR1 is MNHEY, CDR2 SMNVEV, per germline (reference sequence). The sequence was obtained from a human donor with ulcerative colitis or Crohn's disease, or a healthy co-twin of an affected twin (not recorded which). The sample was blood. V is TRBV27 and J is TRBJ2-1. This CDR3 reads CASSPVTIQPSSYNEQFF.